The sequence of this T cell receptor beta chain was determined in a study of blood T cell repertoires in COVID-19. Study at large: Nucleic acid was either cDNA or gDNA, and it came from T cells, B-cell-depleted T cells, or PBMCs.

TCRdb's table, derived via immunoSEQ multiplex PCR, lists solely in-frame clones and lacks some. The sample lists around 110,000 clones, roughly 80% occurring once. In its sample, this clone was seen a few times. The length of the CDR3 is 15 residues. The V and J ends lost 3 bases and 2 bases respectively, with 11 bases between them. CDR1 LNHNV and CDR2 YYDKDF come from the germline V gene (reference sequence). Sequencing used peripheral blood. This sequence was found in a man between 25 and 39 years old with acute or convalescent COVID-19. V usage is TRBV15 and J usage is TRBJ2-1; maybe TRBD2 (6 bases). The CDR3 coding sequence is TGTGCCACCAGCAGCGTAGCGGTACCCTACAATGAGCAGTTCTTC. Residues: CATSSVAVPYNEQFF.